The 2 T cell receptor beta chains below all came from one sample that was sequenced in a study of technical replicates of blood from a handful of donors (dated by TCRdb to about 2017). Library method: the immunoSEQ multiplex PCR assay. Here the immuneACCESS table is served through TCRdb, limited to in-frame sequences with V and J called. Missing clones are a known gap in these copies; in checked studies unresolved V genes cover under half, and the rest lacks a known reason. Counted in this sample were 30,000 to 40,000 clones; approximately 94% of them appeared once. The ten largest account for 4.1% of the sample. What was sequenced was PBMCs. The receptor source for this set is a human donor in good health. Some clones in this sample may be carry-over from other donors' samples.

The CDR3 DNA reads as TGCGCCAGCGCCCCCGGGACAGTCGACAATGAGCAGTTCTTC. Residues: CASAPGTVDNEQFF. This chain uses TRBV5-1 with TRBJ2-1; TRBD1 matches 7 bases. Germline V CDR1 and CDR2: SGHRS, YFSETQ. The CDR3 extends over 14 amino acids. Trimming cost V 7 bases and J 5 bases; bases outside gene matches: 9. The full variable domain, rest sourced from reference TRBV5-1 and TRBJ2-1, is KAGVTQTPRYLIKTRGQQVTLSCSPISGHRSVSWYQQTPGQGLQFLFEYFSETQRNKGNFPGRFSGRQFSNSRSEMNVSTLELGDSALYLCASAPGTVDNEQFFGPGTRLTVL.

This clone has a single count. The V and J genes are TRBV7-3 and TRBJ2-1; D is perhaps TRBD2 (7 bases). This CDR3 has 17 amino acids. The germline gives CDR1 SGHTA, CDR2 FQGTGA. The V end was cut by 3 bases, the J end by 4 bases, with 19 bases between. The CDR3 coding sequence is TGTGCCAGCAGCTTGACCGGGGGGCGGACGGGGTACAATGAGCAGTTCTTC. Translation gives CASSLTGGRTGYNEQFF.